Below, 27 T cell receptor beta chains from the same sample are listed, as sequenced in a study of Graves' ophthalmopathy and Graves' hyperthyroidism. Amplification of TCR beta CDR3 regions used RNA transcripts. Second-round multiplex PCR came after a first-round RT-PCR that employed HTBI primers. TCRdb called the multiplex PCR reads again in MiXCR, with one record for every CDR3 protein. The table records around 170,000 distinct CDR3 sequences, 30% to 45% of them present only once. Sequenced: peripheral blood. These receptors came from a woman aged 40 to 50 with Graves' ophthalmopathy.

The chain couples TRBV19 to TRBJ1-5; tentative D call: TRBD1 (6 bases). Germline V gives CDR1 LNHDA, CDR2 SQIVND (reference sequence). The V end lost 3 bases, the J end lost 0 bases, and 12 bases lay between the germline ends. The CDR3 sequence is 16 residues long. The CDR3 loop is CASSIGGWDSNQPQHF. The DNA of the CDR3 is TGTGCCAGTAGTATTGGGGGCTGGGATAGCAATCAGCCCCAGCATTTT.

This clonotype was counted once. The V call is TRBV6-2 or TRBV6-3, the J call TRBJ2-7; D remains ambiguous. Germline values: CDR1 MNHEY, CDR2 SVGEGT. The CDR3 has 12 residues. V gave up 2 bases and J gave up 6 bases, with 8 bases separating them. CDR3 nucleotide sequence: TGTGCCAGCAGTTACAGAGCAGTCGAGCAGTACTTC. It is translated as CASSYRAVEQYF.

The chain has TRBV5-1 and TRBJ1-1; 7 bases are shared with TRBD1. This CDR3 region has 15 residues. Trimming removed 0 bases from V and 3 bases from J; junction bases left unmatched: 5. CDR1 is SGHRS and CDR2 is YFSETQ in the germline V gene. The CDR3 DNA reads as TGCGCCAGCAGCTTGGCTACGACAGGGTACACTGAAGCTTTCTTT. It is translated as CASSLATTGYTEAFF.

This clonotype was found many times. V is TRBV7-9 and J is TRBJ1-5; 7 nucleotides match TRBD1. Germline values: CDR1 SEHNR, CDR2 FQNEAQ (reference sequence). V shed 4 bases, J shed 9 bases, and the junction held 9 bases outside the gene matches. The CDR3 sequence is 14 residues long. In DNA form, the CDR3 reads TGTGCCAGCAGCTCCCCAGGGGGGTCCGGGCCCCAGCATTTT. This gives the protein CASSSPGGSGPQHF.

This clonotype occurred many times. The chain carries TRBV2 and TRBJ1-2, with D possibly matching TRBD1 (6 bases). Germline values: CDR1 SNHLY, CDR2 FYNNEI. The CDR3 spans 16 residues. V was trimmed by 2 bases and J by 4 bases, leaving 17 bases between them. The CDR3 loop reads CASSERLGAPTYGYTF. The CDR3 nucleotides are TGTGCCAGCAGTGAAAGATTGGGGGCACCGACCTATGGCTACACCTTC.

This clonotype was recorded many times. The genes are TRBV6-5 and TRBJ1-2, with D possibly TRBD1 on 5 matching bases. The CDR3 length is 13 residues. Germline-derived CDR1 and CDR2 are MNHEY and SVGAGI. Trimming removed 4 bases at V and 8 bases at J, with 14 bases between. The CDR3 sequence is CASSSPGLRGYTF. For the CDR3, the DNA is TGTGCCAGCAGTTCCCCGGGGCTTCGGGGCTACACCTTC.

The J gene is TRBJ1-2, the V gene TRBV28; 8 bases map to TRBD1. The CDR3 spans 14 residues. Per germline, CDR1 MDHEN and CDR2 SYDVKM. V lost 4 bases to trimming and J lost 7 bases; unmatched junction nucleotides: 8. The CDR3 nucleotides read TGTGCCAGCAGTTGGTTCCAGGGGGCTGGTGGCTACACCTTC. Translating gives CASSWFQGAGGYTF.

The sample holds many counts of this clonotype. This chain connects TRBV6-2 or TRBV6-3 to TRBJ2-7; D remains ambiguous. The CDR3 has 13 residues. Germline V gene sequence: CDR1 MNHEY, CDR2 SVGEGT. Trimming pared 7 bases from V and 0 bases from J, leaving 10 bases between. CDR3 region: CASNEAYSYEQYF. In nucleotides, the CDR3 is TGTGCCAGCAATGAGGCATACTCCTACGAGCAGTACTTC.

This clonotype occurred many times. In nucleotides, the CDR3 is TGTGCCAGCAGTTTAGGGACAGGGGGGAACACTGAAGCTTTCTTT. It translates to CASSLGTGGNTEAFF. The V gene is TRBV28, the J gene TRBJ1-1; 11 bases agree with TRBD1. After removal of 2 bases from V and 1 base from J, the junction contained 0 bases not matched to a gene. Germline V gene lookup returns CDR1 MDHEN and CDR2 SYDVKM. CDR3 length: 15 residues.

This clonotype was seen repeatedly, ten times or more. V gene TRBV18 combines with J gene TRBJ2-5; TRBD2 aligns across 10 bases. The CDR3 sequence is 15 residues long. Germline V gene sequence: CDR1 KGHSH, CDR2 LQKENI. J gave up 4 bases and V 5 bases, and 7 bases lay outside the gene matches. CDR3 nucleotide sequence: TGTGCCAGCTCAAAAAATCGACTAGCGGGAGAGACCCAGTACTTC. It yields the protein CASSKNRLAGETQYF.

The chain employs TRBV20-1 and TRBJ2-5; the match to TRBD1 covers 10 bases. This CDR3 comprises 14 residues. Per germline, CDR1 DFQATT and CDR2 SNEGSKA (reference sequence). Trimming removed 7 bases from V and 3 bases from J; junction bases left unmatched: 8. The CDR3 DNA sequence: TGCAGTGGGAGACAGGGGGCGCGGGAAGAGACCCAGTACTTC. Its translation is CSGRQGAREETQYF.

This clonotype was detected only a few times. The chain couples TRBV28 to TRBJ2-5, with D uncertain. V was shortened by 0 bases and J by 7 bases, with 9 bases between the two germline ends. The CDR3 is made up of 13 amino acids. Germline V gene data show CDR1 as MDHEN and CDR2 as SYDVKM. The CDR3 region is CASSLWGVGTQYF. CDR3 sequence (DNA): TGTGCCAGCAGTTTATGGGGCGTGGGGACCCAGTACTTC.

There are many counts of this clonotype. The J gene is TRBJ2-5, the V gene TRBV12-3 or TRBV12-4; D remains ambiguous. The V end was cut by 1 base, the J end by 5 bases, with 14 bases between. The CDR3 contains 15 residues. DNA of the CDR3: TGTGCCAGCAGTTTAGATTCTCCGCCAAGGGAGACCCAGTACTTC. Translation gives CASSLDSPPRETQYF.

The chain uses TRBV6-1 and TRBJ2-7; 10 nucleotides agree with TRBD2. V gave up 7 bases and J gave up 0 bases; unmatched junction bases: 3. Germline V gene sequence: CDR1 MNHNS, CDR2 SASEGT. The CDR3 length is 14 residues. Here the CDR3 reads CASTSGRVSYEQYF. In DNA form, the CDR3 reads TGTGCCAGCACGAGCGGGAGGGTCTCCTACGAGCAGTACTTC.

The chain carries TRBV6-1 and TRBJ2-3, with D unresolved. V dropped 6 bases and J dropped 0 bases, with 13 bases sitting between them. Germline-derived CDR1 and CDR2 are MNHNS and SASEGT. The CDR3 runs 15 residues. The CDR3 loop reads CASSAKGVSTDTQYF. The CDR3 bases are TGTGCCAGCAGCGCTAAAGGAGTTAGCACAGATACGCAGTATTTT.

This clonotype was counted between two and nine times. CDR3 sequence: CASRALAGGETQYF. For the CDR3, the DNA is TGTGCCAGCAGGGCTCTAGCGGGAGGTGAGACCCAGTACTTC. This chain connects TRBV6-1 to TRBJ2-5, with 11 bases matching TRBD2. Germline V gene data show CDR1 as MNHNS and CDR2 as SASEGT. Unmatched junction bases numbered 5, after V lost 6 bases and J lost 5 bases. This CDR3 has 14 residues.

The chain is built from TRBV6-2 or TRBV6-3 and TRBJ2-7; 11 bases align to TRBD2. V was clipped by 5 bases and J by 3 bases; unmatched bases: 3. The CDR3 is 14 amino acids. Germline assignment: CDR1 MNHEY and CDR2 SVGEGT. CDR3 protein: CASSGTSGYYEQYF. DNA of the CDR3: TGTGCCAGCAGTGGGACTAGCGGTTACTACGAGCAGTACTTC.

In this sample, this clonotype turned up many times. The chain recombines TRBV2 with TRBJ1-5; no clear D gene. The CDR3 consists of 15 residues. Germline-derived CDR1 and CDR2 are SNHLY and FYNNEI. Trimming cost V 7 bases and J 3 bases, with 16 bases left between them. The CDR3 nucleotides read TGTGCCAGCACCCCCGTGGGTGGGGACAATCAGCCCCAGCATTTT. The encoded protein is CASTPVGGDNQPQHF.

This clonotype was detected ten times or more. This chain links TRBV7-2 with TRBJ2-7, with 8 bases fitting TRBD2. The CDR3 sequence is 13 residues long. The germline CDR1 and CDR2 sequences are SGHTA and FQGNSA. The V and J ends lost 5 bases and 5 bases, in that order; junction bases with no gene match: 5. The CDR3, as DNA: TGTGCCAGCAGCACCGATAGCGGGAACGAGCAGTACTTC. Its protein product is CASSTDSGNEQYF.

In its sample, this clonotype was seen many times. V is TRBV30 and J is TRBJ2-4; D call uncertain. CDR3 length: 13 amino acids. Trimming cost V 5 bases and J 8 bases, with 16 bases left between them. The germline CDR1 and CDR2 sequences are GTSNPN and SVGIG (reference sequence). CDR3 coding DNA: TGTGCCTGGGACCGACGAATAGGAGACATTCAGTACTTC. The encoded protein is CAWDRRIGDIQYF. The full variable domain, its missing parts supplied by reference TRBV30 and TRBJ2-4, is SQTIHQWPATLVQPVGSPLSLECTVEGTSNPNLYWYRQAAGRGLQLLFYSVGIGQISSEVPQNLSASRPQDRQFILSSKKLLLSDSGFYLCAWDRRIGDIQYFGAGTRLSVL.

This clonotype was recorded many times. This sequence joins TRBV9 and TRBJ2-5, with unresolved D. V shed 0 bases and J shed 5 bases, with 2 bases lying between them. Germline assignment: CDR1 SGDLS and CDR2 YYNGEE. This CDR3 contains 11 residues. CDR3 sequence (DNA): TGTGCCAGCAGCGTAGAGGAGACCCAGTACTTC. Encoded protein: CASSVEETQYF. Full variable domain (missing parts from reference TRBV9 and TRBJ2-5): DSGVTQTPKHLITATGQRVTLRCSPRSGDLSVYWYQQSLDQGLQFLIQYYNGEERAKGNILERFSAQQFPDLHSELNLSSLELGDSALYFCASSVEETQYFGPGTRLLVL.

This clonotype has a handful of counts. This chain connects TRBV6-5 to TRBJ1-1, with D hard to call. CDR3 size: 15 residues. V lost 1 base and J lost 4, with 13 bases in between. The germline V gene has CDR1 MNHEY and CDR2 SVGAGI. The DNA of the CDR3 is TGTGCCAGCAGTTACTATATATCAGGAAGCACTGAAGCTTTCTTT. It is translated as CASSYYISGSTEAFF.

This clonotype was counted at least ten times. This chain connects TRBV14 to TRBJ2-2; D possibly matches TRBD1 or TRBD2 (5 bases each). Germline V lookup: CDR1 SGHDN, CDR2 FVKESK. V was pared by 0 bases and J by 5 bases, with 10 bases between. The CDR3 loop spans 15 amino acids. The CDR3 region has the DNA TGTGCCAGCAGCCAAGATCTGGGGGTAACCGGGGAGCTGTTTTTT. Protein: CASSQDLGVTGELFF.

In this sample, this clonotype turned up many times. The chain carries TRBV20-1 and TRBJ1-2; 7 nucleotides line up with TRBD1. Trimming at V came to 3 bases and at J to 8 bases, leaving 15 bases not matched to a gene. CDR1 is DFQATT and CDR2 is SNEGSKA in the germline V gene (reference sequence). There are 15 residues in the CDR3. CDR3 bases: TGCAGTGCTAGCCCGACAGGGCCACGGGGATTAGGCTACACCTTC. It yields the protein CSASPTGPRGLGYTF.

V and J are TRBV30 and TRBJ1-2; tentative D call: TRBD1 (5 bases). V lost 0 bases to trimming and J lost 7 bases, with 9 bases between them. The CDR3 covers 12 residues. CDR1 and CDR2 (germline): GTSNPN, SVGIG (reference sequence). CDR3 nucleotide sequence: TGTGCCTGGAGTGTCTGGGGGACTGGCTACACCTTC. The encoded protein is CAWSVWGTGYTF.

CDR3 in DNA: TGTGCCAGCAGTTTATTGGACAGGGGCGAGCAGTACTTC. As protein: CASSLLDRGEQYF. V usage is TRBV27 and J usage is TRBJ2-7; 9 nucleotides line up with TRBD1. The V and J ends lost 1 base and 6 bases, in that order; junction bases with no gene match: 1. This CDR3 has 13 residues. CDR1 is MNHEY, CDR2 SMNVEV, per germline (reference sequence).

This clonotype was seen repeatedly, ten times or more. The chain carries TRBV19 and TRBJ1-6; 9 bases map to TRBD1. The J segment lost 8 bases and the V segment lost 6 bases, leaving 2 bases of the junction unmatched. The CDR3 runs to 13 residues. Germline CDR1 LNHDA, CDR2 SQIVND (reference sequence). CDR3 amino acids: CASRRTGDSPLHF. The CDR3 region has the DNA TGTGCCAGTAGAAGGACAGGGGATTCACCCCTCCACTTT. Based on the CDR3 plus reference TRBV19 and TRBJ1-6, the full variable domain is DGGITQSPKYLFRKEGQNVTLSCEQNLNHDAMYWYRQDPGQGLRLIYYSQIVNDFQKGDIAEGYSVSREKKESFPLTVTSAQKNPTAFYLCASRRTGDSPLHFGNGTRLTVT.